The clone carrying this TCR beta chain was counted once. These data come from a study of blood T cell repertoires in COVID-19. In the authors' workflow: The assay estimated nucleated cells by amplifying reference gene primers. Assay: immunoSEQ multiplex PCR; the TCRdb copy retains only in-frame clones and omits some. From that table come the V and J calls and clone size; the DNA was used to work out D and trimming. The table records fewer than 150,000 clones, roughly 80% of them present only once. CDR1 SNHLY and CDR2 FYNNEI come from the germline V gene. Trimming shortened V by 4 bases and J by 5 bases, and 12 bases separated the two germline ends. The CDR3 sequence is 13 residues long.

The source is a man between 65 and 85 years old with acute or convalescent COVID-19. Sequences were obtained from peripheral blood. This chain joins TRBV2 and TRBJ2-7, with D possibly matching TRBD1 (6 bases). The CDR3 here is CASSVEGVDEQYF. The CDR3 bases are TGTGCCAGCAGTGTTGAGGGGGTCGACGAGCAGTACTTC. The full variable domain, rest sourced from reference TRBV2 and TRBJ2-7, is EPEVTQTPSHQVTQMGQEVILRCVPISNHLYFYWYRQILGQKVEFLVSFYNNEISEKSEIFDDQFSVERPDGSNFTLKIRSTKLEDSAMYFCASSVEGVDEQYFGPGTRLTVT.